This T cell receptor beta chain came from a study of blood T cell repertoires in COVID-19. Study at large: T cells, B-cell-depleted T cells, or PBMCs provided the cDNA or gDNA that served as material.

Profiling relied on immunoSEQ multiplex PCR, and the TCRdb table lists in-frame clones only, not all of them. Here the sample spans more than 150,000 clones, about 80% being singletons. V was shortened by 1 base and J by 5 bases, with 14 bases between the two germline ends. The germline V gene encodes CDR1 SGHTA and CDR2 FQGNSA. CDR3 length equals 15 residues. The chain links TRBV7-2 to TRBJ1-1; D is undetermined. Sequencing input: peripheral blood. The origin of this receptor is a human donor in a cohort sampled during active COVID-19. CDR3 amino acids: CASSLELGGLTEAFF. CDR3 coding DNA: TGTGCCAGCAGCTTAGAGTTAGGAGGGCTGACTGAAGCTTTCTTT.